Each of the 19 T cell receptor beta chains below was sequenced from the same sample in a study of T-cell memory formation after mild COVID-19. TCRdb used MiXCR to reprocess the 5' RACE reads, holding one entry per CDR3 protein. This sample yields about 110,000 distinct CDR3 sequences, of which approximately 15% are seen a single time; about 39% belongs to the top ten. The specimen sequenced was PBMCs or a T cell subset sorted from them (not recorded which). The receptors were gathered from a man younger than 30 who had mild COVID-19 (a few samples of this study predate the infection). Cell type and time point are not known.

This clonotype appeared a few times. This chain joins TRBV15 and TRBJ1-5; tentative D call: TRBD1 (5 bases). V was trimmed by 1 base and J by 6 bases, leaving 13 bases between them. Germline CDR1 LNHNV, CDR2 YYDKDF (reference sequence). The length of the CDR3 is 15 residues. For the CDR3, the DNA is TGTGCCACCAGCAGAGCCTTGGGGGGGACTCAGCCCCAGCATTTT. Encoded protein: CATSRALGGTQPQHF.

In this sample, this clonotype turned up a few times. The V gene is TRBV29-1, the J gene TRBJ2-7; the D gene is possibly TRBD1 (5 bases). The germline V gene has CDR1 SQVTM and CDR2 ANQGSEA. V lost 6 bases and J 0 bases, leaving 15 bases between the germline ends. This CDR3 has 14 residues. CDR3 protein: CSVTDLMSSYEQYF. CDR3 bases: TGCAGCGTGACAGACTTAATGAGCTCCTACGAGCAGTACTTC.

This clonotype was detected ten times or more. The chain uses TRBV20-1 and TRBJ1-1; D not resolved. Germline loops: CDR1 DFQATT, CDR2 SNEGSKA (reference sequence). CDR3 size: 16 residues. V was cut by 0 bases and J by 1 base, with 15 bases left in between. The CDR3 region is CSARDLMGSENTEAFF. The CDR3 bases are TGCAGTGCTAGAGATCTCATGGGTTCAGAGAACACTGAAGCTTTCTTT.

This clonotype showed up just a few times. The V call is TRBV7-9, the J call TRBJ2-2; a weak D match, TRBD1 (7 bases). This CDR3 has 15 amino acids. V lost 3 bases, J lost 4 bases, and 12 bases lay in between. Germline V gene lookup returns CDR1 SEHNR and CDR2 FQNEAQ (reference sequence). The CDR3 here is CASSFPGGGTGELFF. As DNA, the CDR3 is TGTGCCAGCAGCTTTCCAGGGGGAGGCACCGGGGAGCTGTTTTTT.

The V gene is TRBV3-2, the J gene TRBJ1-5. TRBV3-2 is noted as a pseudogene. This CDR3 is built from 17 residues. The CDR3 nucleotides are TGTGCCAGCAGCCAAGATTTTAGCAGGTTTAGCAATCAGCCCCAGCATTTT. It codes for CASSQDFSRFSNQPQHF.

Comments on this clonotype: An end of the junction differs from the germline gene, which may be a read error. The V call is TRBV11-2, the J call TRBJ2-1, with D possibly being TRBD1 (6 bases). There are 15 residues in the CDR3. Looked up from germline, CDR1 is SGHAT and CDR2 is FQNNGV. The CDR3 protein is CSSRGQGSSYNEQFF. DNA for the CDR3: TGTTCCAGCAGGGGTCAGGGGAGCTCCTACAATGAGCAGTTCTTC.

Here the CDR3 reads CASSLGPTALMNTEAFF. Here the CDR3 DNA reads TGTGCCAGCAGCTTAGGGCCGACAGCACTCATGAACACTGAAGCTTTCTTT. This sequence joins TRBV11-2 and TRBJ1-1; D perhaps matches TRBD1 (5 bases). The CDR3 sequence is 17 residues long. Trimming cost V 1 base and J 0 bases, with 15 bases left between them. Germline lookup yields CDR1 SGHAT and CDR2 FQNNGV.

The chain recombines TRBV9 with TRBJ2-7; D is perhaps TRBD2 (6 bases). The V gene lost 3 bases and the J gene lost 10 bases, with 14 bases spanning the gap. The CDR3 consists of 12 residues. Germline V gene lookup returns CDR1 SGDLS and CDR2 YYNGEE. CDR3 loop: CASSATHGTQYF. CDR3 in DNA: TGTGCCAGCAGCGCAACCCACGGGACTCAGTACTTC.

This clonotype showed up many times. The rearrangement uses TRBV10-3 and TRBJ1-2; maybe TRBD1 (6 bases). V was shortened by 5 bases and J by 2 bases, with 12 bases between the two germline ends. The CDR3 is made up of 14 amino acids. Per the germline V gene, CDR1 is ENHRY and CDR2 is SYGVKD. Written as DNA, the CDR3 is TGTGCCATCAGTCCCTCAGGGGAAAACTATGGCTACACCTTC. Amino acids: CAISPSGENYGYTF.

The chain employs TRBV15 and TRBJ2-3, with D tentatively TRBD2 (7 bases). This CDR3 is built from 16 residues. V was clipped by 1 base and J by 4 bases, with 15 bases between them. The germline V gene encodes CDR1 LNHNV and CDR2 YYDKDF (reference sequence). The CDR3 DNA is TGTGCCACCAGCAGAGTTGGGCTCGGGGGGCCAGATACGCAGTATTTT. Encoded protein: CATSRVGLGGPDTQYF.

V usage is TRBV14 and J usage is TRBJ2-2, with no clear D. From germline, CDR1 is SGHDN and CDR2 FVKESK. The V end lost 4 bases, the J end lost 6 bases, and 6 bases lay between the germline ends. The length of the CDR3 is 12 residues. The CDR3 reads CASSPLPGELFF. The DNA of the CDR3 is TGTGCCAGCAGCCCTCTTCCCGGGGAGCTGTTTTTT.

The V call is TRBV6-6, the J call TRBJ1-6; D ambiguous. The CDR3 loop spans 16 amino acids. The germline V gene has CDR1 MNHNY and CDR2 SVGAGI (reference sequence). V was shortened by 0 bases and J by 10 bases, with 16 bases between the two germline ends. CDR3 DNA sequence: TGTGCCAGCAGTTACTCGAGGGAAAGGGCTGGATCACCCCTCCACTTT. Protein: CASSYSRERAGSPLHF.

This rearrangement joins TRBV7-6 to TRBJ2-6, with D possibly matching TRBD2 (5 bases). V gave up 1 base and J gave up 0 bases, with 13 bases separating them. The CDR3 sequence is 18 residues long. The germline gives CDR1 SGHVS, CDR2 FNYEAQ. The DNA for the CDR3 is TGTGCCAGCAGCTTAGAAATAGCGAGGAACTCTGGGGCCAACGTCCTGACTTTC. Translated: CASSLEIARNSGANVLTF.

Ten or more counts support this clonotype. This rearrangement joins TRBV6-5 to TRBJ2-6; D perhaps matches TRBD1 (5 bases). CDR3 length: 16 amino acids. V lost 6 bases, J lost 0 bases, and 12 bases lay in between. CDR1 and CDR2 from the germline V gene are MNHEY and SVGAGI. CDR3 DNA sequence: TGTGCCAGCAGCCTAGACAGTCTCTCTGGGGCCAACGTCCTGACTTTC. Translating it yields CASSLDSLSGANVLTF.

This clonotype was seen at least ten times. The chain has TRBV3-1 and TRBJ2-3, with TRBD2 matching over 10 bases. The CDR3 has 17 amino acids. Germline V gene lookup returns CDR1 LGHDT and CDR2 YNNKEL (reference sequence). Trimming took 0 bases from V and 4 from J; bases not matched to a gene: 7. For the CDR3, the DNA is TGTGCCAGCAGCCAAGAGGGTGTAGCGGGGGGCTCAGATACGCAGTATTTT. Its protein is CASSQEGVAGGSDTQYF.

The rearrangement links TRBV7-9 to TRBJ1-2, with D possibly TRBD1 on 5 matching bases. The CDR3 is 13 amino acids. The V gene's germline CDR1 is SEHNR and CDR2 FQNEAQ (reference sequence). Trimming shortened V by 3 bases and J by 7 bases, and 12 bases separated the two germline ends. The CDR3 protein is CASSFSGTPGYTF. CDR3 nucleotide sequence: TGTGCCAGCAGCTTTAGCGGGACGCCTGGCTACACCTTC. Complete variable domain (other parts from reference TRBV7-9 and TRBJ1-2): DTGVSQNPRHKITKRGQNVTFRCDPISEHNRLYWYRQTLGQGPEFLTYFQNEAQLEKSRLLSDRFSAERPKGSFSTLEIQRTEQGDSAMYLCASSFSGTPGYTFGSGTRLTVV.

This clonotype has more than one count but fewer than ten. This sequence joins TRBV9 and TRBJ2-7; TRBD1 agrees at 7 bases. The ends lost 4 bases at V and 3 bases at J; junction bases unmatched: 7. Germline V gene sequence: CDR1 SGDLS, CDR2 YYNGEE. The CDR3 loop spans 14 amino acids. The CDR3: CASSPPTGVYEQYF. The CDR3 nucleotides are TGTGCCAGCAGCCCCCCAACAGGGGTCTACGAGCAGTACTTC.

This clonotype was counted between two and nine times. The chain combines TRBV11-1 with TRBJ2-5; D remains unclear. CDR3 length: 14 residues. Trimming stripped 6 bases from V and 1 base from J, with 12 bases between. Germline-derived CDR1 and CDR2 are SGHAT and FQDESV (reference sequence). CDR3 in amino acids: CASRPTSSQETQYF. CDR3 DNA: TGTGCCAGCAGACCGACAAGCTCCCAAGAGACCCAGTACTTC.

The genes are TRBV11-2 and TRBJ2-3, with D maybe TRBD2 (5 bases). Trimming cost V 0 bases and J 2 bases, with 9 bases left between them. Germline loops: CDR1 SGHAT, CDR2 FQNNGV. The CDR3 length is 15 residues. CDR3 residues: CASSLDGVNTDTQYF. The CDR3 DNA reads TGTGCCAGCAGCTTAGACGGGGTTAACACAGATACGCAGTATTTT.